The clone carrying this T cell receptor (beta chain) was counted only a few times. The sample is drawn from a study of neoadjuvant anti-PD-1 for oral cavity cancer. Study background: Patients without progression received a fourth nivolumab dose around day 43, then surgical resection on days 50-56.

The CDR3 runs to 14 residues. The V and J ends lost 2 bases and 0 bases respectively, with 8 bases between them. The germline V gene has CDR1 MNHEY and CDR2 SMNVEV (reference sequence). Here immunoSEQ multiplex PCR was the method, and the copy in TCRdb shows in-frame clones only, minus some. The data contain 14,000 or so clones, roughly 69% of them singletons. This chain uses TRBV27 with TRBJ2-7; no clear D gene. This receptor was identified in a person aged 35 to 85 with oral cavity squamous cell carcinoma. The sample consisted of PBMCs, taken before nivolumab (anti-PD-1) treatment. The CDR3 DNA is TGTGCCAGCAGTTTAGTACCCAACTCCTACGAGCAGTACTTC. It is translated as CASSLVPNSYEQYF.